The sequence of this T cell receptor beta chain was determined in a study of blood T cell repertoires in COVID-19. Study at large: PBMCs, B-cell-depleted T cells, or T cells were the source of the cDNA or gDNA that made up the material.

Trimming removed 1 base from V and 6 bases from J; junction bases left unmatched: 4. CDR1 LNHNV and CDR2 YYDKDF come from the germline V gene (reference sequence). The CDR3 is 16 residues long. This table comes from immunoSEQ multiplex PCR, and its TCRdb copy is limited to in-frame clones, with some not included. The sample gives approximately 17,000 clones, approximately 88% of which show up once; roughly 5.3% is in the top ten. Recovery meant two consecutive negative NP/OP PCR tests, professional clearance, or resolved symptoms. The chain uses TRBV15 and TRBJ1-4, with 11 positions matching TRBD1. The receptor was derived from a woman aged 25 to 39 who had recovered from COVID-19. Input material: PBMCs or T cells enriched from blood (not recorded which). As DNA, the CDR3 is TGTGCCACCAGCAGAGTAGGGGGACAGGGGGATGAAAAACTGTTTTTT. This encodes CATSRVGGQGDEKLFF.